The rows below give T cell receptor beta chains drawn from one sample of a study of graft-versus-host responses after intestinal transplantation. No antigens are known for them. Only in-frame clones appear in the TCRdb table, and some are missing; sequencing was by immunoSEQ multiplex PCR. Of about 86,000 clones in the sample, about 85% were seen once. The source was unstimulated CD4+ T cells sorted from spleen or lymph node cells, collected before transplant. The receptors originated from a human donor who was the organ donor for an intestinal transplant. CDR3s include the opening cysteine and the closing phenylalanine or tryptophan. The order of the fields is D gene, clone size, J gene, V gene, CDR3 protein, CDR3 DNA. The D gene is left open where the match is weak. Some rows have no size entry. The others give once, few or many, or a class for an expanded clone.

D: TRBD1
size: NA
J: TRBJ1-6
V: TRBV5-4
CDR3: CASSLGGQGNSPLHF
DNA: TGTGCCAGCAGCCTAGGGGGACAGGGGAATTCACCCCTCCACTTT

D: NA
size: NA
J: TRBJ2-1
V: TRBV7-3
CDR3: CASSYNVLDEQFF
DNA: TGTGCCAGCAGCTACAACGTACTAGATGAGCAGTTCTTC

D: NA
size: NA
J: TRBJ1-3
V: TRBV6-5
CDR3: CASSYSSGSGNTIYF
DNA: TGTGCCAGCAGTTACTCGAGCGGGTCTGGGAACACCATATATTTT

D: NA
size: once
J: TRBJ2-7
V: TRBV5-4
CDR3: CASSFDSRSYEQYF
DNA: TGTGCCAGCAGCTTCGACAGTCGCTCCTACGAGCAGTACTTC

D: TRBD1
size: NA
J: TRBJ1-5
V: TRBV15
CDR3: CATSRDRRDSDQPQHF
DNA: TGTGCCACCAGCAGAGATCGCCGGGACAGCGATCAGCCCCAGCATTTT

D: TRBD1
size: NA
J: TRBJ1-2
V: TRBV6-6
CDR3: CASSYLRQGNGYTF
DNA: TGTGCCAGCAGTTACCTAAGACAGGGGAATGGCTACACCTTC

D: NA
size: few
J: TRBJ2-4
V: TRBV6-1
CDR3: CASSPLPRAKNIQYF
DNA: TGTGCCAGCAGTCCTCTCCCCAGGGCCAAAAACATTCAGTACTTC

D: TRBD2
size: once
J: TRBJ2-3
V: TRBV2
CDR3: CASSAHAGGTDTQYF
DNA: TGTGCCAGCAGTGCCCACGCGGGGGGCACAGATACGCAGTATTTT

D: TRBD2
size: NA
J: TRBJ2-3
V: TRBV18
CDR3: CASSPPILLAGYTDTQYF
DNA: TGTGCCAGCTCACCACCCATCCTTCTAGCGGGGTACACAGATACGCAGTATTTT

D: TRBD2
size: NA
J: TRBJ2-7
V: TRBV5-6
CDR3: CASSPTNERTSGGPFCF
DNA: TGTGCCAGCAGCCCAACCAATGAAAGGACTAGCGGGGGCCCCTTTTGCTTC

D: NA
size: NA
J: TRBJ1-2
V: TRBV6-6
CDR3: CASSYTGFVVGYTF
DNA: TGTGCCAGCAGTTATACGGGGTTCGTTGTGGGCTACACCTTC

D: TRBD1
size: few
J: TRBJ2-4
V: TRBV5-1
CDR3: CASSLQGEDIQYF
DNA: TGCGCCAGCAGCTTACAGGGGGAAGACATTCAGTACTTC

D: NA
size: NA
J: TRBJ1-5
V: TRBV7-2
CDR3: CASSSGWGGRNQPQHF
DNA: TGTGCCAGCAGCTCGGGGTGGGGGGGGCGCAATCAGCCCCAGCATTTT

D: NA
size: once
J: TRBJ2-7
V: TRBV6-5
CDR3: CASRLGTLREQYF
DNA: TGTGCCAGCAGACTAGGGACTCTCCGGGAGCAGTACTTC

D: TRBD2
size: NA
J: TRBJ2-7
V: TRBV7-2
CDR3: CASSVTSVSSYEQYF
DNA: TGTGCCAGCAGCGTGACTAGCGTTAGCTCCTACGAGCAGTACTTC

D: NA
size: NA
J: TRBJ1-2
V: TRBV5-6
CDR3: CASSLRQFVGYTF
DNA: TGTGCCAGCAGCTTAAGACAGTTCGTGGGCTACACCTTC

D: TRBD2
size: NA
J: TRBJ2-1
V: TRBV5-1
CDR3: CASSPGLATTYNEQFF
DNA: TGCGCCAGCAGCCCCGGACTAGCGACAACCTACAATGAGCAGTTCTTC

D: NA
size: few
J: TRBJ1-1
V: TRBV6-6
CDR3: CASQRLGQLEAFF
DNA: TGTGCCAGCCAAAGGTTGGGACAACTTGAAGCTTTCTTT

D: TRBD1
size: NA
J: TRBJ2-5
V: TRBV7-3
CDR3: CASSLTAGGWETQYF
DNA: TGTGCCAGCAGCTTAACTGCAGGGGGCTGGGAGACCCAGTACTTC

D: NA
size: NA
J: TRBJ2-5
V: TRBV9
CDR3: CASSVEGGLVETQYF
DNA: TGTGCCAGCAGCGTAGAGGGCGGACTGGTAGAGACCCAGTACTTC

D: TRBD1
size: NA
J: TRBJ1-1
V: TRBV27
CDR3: CASSPRGRDTEAFF
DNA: TGTGCCAGCAGTCCCAGGGGGCGCGACACTGAAGCTTTCTTT

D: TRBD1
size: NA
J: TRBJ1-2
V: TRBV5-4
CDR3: CASSPGGDRGYGYTF
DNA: TGTGCCAGCAGCCCTGGGGGGGACAGGGGGTACGGCTACACCTTC

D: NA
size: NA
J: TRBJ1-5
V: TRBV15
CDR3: CATRRWGGSNQPQHF
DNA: TGTGCCACCCGGAGGTGGGGGGGGAGCAATCAGCCCCAGCATTTT

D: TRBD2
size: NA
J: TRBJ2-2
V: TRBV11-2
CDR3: CASSSAGGGFGELFF
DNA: TGTGCCAGCAGCTCCGCGGGGGGAGGGTTCGGGGAGCTGTTTTTT

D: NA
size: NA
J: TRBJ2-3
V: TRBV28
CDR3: CASSARFTDTQYF
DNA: TGTGCCAGCAGTGCCAGGTTCACAGATACGCAGTATTTT

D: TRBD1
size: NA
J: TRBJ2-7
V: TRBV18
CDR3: CASSTDRLHEQYF
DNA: TGTGCCAGCTCAACGGACAGGTTACACGAGCAGTACTTC

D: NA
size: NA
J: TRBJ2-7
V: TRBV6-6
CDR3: CASSSSYGRDF
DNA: TGTGCCAGCAGTTCATCCTACGGGAGAGACTTC

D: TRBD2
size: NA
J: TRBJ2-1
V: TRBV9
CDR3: CASSGSWGGVFF
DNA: TGTGCCAGCAGCGGGTCCTGGGGGGGGGTATTCTTC

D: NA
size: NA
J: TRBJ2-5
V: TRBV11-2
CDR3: CASSFGGGVETQYF
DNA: TGTGCCAGCAGCTTTGGGGGAGGTGTAGAGACCCAGTACTTC

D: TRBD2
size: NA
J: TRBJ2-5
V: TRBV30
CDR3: CAWSVRRTSGGQETQYF
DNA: TGTGCCTGGAGTGTAAGGCGGACTAGCGGGGGACAAGAGACCCAGTACTTC

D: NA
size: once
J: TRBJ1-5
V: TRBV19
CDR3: CASSIGIEGQPQHF
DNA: TGTGCCAGTAGTATAGGCATCGAGGGTCAGCCCCAGCATTTT

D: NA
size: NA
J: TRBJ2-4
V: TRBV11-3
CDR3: CASSLEAADIQYF
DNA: TGTGCCAGCAGCTTAGAGGCGGCAGACATTCAGTACTTC

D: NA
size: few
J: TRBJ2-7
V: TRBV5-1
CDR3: CASRRQLSSYEQYF
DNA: TGCGCCAGCAGAAGACAGCTCTCTTCCTACGAGCAGTACTTC

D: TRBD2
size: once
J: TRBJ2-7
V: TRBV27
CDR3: CASSSLGLAGDEQYF
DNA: TGTGCCAGCAGTTCCCTGGGGCTAGCGGGAGACGAGCAGTACTTC

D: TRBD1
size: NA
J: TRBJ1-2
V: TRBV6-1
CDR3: CASRDTGGRYGYTF
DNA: TGTGCCAGCAGGGATACAGGGGGGCGATATGGCTACACCTTC

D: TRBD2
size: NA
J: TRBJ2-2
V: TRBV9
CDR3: CASRPGLAGGPNTGELFF
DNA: TGTGCCAGCAGACCTGGACTAGCGGGGGGACCGAACACCGGGGAGCTGTTTTTT

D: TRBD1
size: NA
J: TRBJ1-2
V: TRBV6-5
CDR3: CASSSQGAGDYGYTF
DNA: TGTGCCAGCAGTTCACAGGGGGCTGGGGACTATGGCTACACCTTC

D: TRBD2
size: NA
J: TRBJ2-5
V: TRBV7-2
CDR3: CASSPLGLAGVETQYF
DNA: TGTGCCAGCAGCCCCCTCGGACTAGCGGGAGTGGAGACCCAGTACTTC

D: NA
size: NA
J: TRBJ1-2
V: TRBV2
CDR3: CASSESGRGYTF
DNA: TGTGCCAGCAGTGAATCTGGGAGAGGCTACACCTTC

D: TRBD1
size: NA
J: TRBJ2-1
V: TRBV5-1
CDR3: CASSSIHRGSYNEQFF
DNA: TGCGCCAGCAGCTCAATCCACAGGGGATCCTACAATGAGCAGTTCTTC

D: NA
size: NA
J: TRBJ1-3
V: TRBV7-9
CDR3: CASSPNVPRSGNTIYF
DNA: TGTGCCAGCAGCCCCAACGTACCGCGCTCTGGAAACACCATATATTTT

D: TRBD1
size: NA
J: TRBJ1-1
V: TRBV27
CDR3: CASSHLGTGSRNTEAFF
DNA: TGTGCCAGCAGTCACCTGGGGACAGGTAGTAGGAACACTGAAGCTTTCTTT

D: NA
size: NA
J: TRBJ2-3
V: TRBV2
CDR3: CASSGIADTQYF
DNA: TGTGCCAGCAGCGGGATAGCAGATACGCAGTATTTT